The rows below give T cell receptor beta chains drawn from one sample of a study of T cells of healthy individuals. TCRdb reprocessed the 5' RACE reads via MiXCR and lists one record per CDR3 protein. The repertoire has approximately 58,000 distinct CDR3 sequences, about 15% of them found once; the top ten carry about 16%. Receptors were obtained from a human donor in good health. Both conserved end residues are part of each CDR3. The D gene is left open where the match is weak. Size values are once, few and many counts, or a class for expanded clones, and some rows have none.

d_call: TRBD1; j_call: TRBJ1-5; cdr3_length: 15; v_call: TRBV20-1; clone_size: many; cdr3_nt: TGCAGTGCCCTAAACCGGGACAGGTTCTTACAGCCCCAGCATTTT; cdr3_aa: CSALNRDRFLQPQHF
d_call: TRBD1; j_call: TRBJ2-1; cdr3_length: 17; v_call: TRBV28; clone_size: few; cdr3_nt: TGTGCCAGCAGTTCCCCTCCCGGGACAGGGGGGATTGTTGCGCAGTTCTTC; cdr3_aa: CASSSPPGTGGIVAQFF
d_call: TRBD1; j_call: TRBJ2-3; cdr3_length: 17; v_call: TRBV20-1; clone_size: few; cdr3_nt: TGCAGTGCTAGTGGACAGGGGGCTGACAAGAGCACAGATACGCAGTATTTT; cdr3_aa: CSASGQGADKSTDTQYF
d_call: .; j_call: TRBJ2-5; cdr3_length: 17; v_call: TRBV30; clone_size: .; cdr3_nt: TGTGCCTGGAGTGTGGGGACGGCAGGTGGGGCCCAAGAGACCCAGTACTTC; cdr3_aa: CAWSVGTAGGAQETQYF
d_call: .; j_call: TRBJ1-1; cdr3_length: 14; v_call: TRBV6-5; clone_size: many; cdr3_nt: TGTGCCAGCAGTACGCCGAGCCGCCCCGCTGAAGCTTTCTTT; cdr3_aa: CASSTPSRPAEAFF
d_call: .; j_call: TRBJ1-5; cdr3_length: 15; v_call: TRBV4-1; clone_size: many; cdr3_nt: TGCGCCAGCAGCCAAGATCTCCCTAGCAATCAGCCCCAGCATTTT; cdr3_aa: CASSQDLPSNQPQHF
d_call: TRBD2; j_call: TRBJ2-1; cdr3_length: 16; v_call: TRBV24-1; clone_size: few; cdr3_nt: TGTGCCACCAGCCTAAGTTTAGCGGGAGTTAAGAATGAGCAGTTCTTC; cdr3_aa: CATSLSLAGVKNEQFF
d_call: TRBD1; j_call: TRBJ1-5; cdr3_length: 20; v_call: TRBV27; clone_size: few; cdr3_nt: TGTGCCAGCAGTTTGTGGGGGGGGACAGGGAGAGGGGGCGGGCATCAGCCCCAGCATTTT; cdr3_aa: CASSLWGGTGRGGGHQPQHF
d_call: .; j_call: TRBJ1-1; cdr3_length: 17; v_call: TRBV10-3; clone_size: many; cdr3_nt: TGTGCCATCACGAAGAACTACCTGACTGACATGAACACTGAAGCTTTCTTT; cdr3_aa: CAITKNYLTDMNTEAFF
d_call: .; j_call: TRBJ1-1; cdr3_length: 14; v_call: TRBV7-2; clone_size: .; cdr3_nt: TGTGCCAGCAGCCGGGGCGGGAGGGAAACTAAAGCTTTCTTT; cdr3_aa: CASSRGGRETKAFF
d_call: TRBD2; j_call: TRBJ2-7; cdr3_length: 15; v_call: TRBV29-1; clone_size: many; cdr3_nt: TGCAGCGTAGACCCACTAGCGGGGAGAACCTACGAGCAGTACTTC; cdr3_aa: CSVDPLAGRTYEQYF
d_call: .; j_call: TRBJ2-3; cdr3_length: 16; v_call: TRBV29-1; clone_size: .; cdr3_nt: TGCAGCGTTTTGCCGCGGGGCCCCACTAGCACAGATACGCAGTATTTT; cdr3_aa: CSVLPRGPTSTDTQYF
d_call: TRBD1; j_call: TRBJ1-2; cdr3_length: 16; v_call: TRBV2; clone_size: many; cdr3_nt: TGTGCCAGCCATGACGGACAGGGCCTAGCTAACTATGGCTACACCTTC; cdr3_aa: CASHDGQGLANYGYTF
d_call: TRBD1; j_call: TRBJ2-7; cdr3_length: 15; v_call: TRBV6-5; clone_size: .; cdr3_nt: TGTGCCAGCAGGCGTGGACAGGGGATCGCCTACGAGCAGTACTTC; cdr3_aa: CASRRGQGIAYEQYF
d_call: TRBD2; j_call: TRBJ2-3; cdr3_length: 15; v_call: TRBV15; clone_size: few; cdr3_nt: TGTGCCACCAGCACCTGGGGGGGGAAAACAGATACGCAGTATTTT; cdr3_aa: CATSTWGGKTDTQYF
d_call: TRBD1; j_call: TRBJ1-2; cdr3_length: 17; v_call: TRBV9; clone_size: .; cdr3_nt: TGTGCCAGCAGCGGAACTAGACAGGGACAAGGTGGTCTTGGCTACACCTTC; cdr3_aa: CASSGTRQGQGGLGYTF
d_call: TRBD2; j_call: TRBJ2-5; cdr3_length: 18; v_call: TRBV7-2; clone_size: few; cdr3_nt: TGTGCCAGCAGCCCTGGGACTAGCGGGGGGTCGAGACAAGAGACCCAGTACTTC; cdr3_aa: CASSPGTSGGSRQETQYF
d_call: TRBD2; j_call: TRBJ2-2; cdr3_length: 15; v_call: TRBV19; clone_size: few; cdr3_nt: TGTGCCAGTAGTCCAGCGGGAACTAACACCGGGGAGCTGTTTTTT; cdr3_aa: CASSPAGTNTGELFF
d_call: TRBD1; j_call: TRBJ2-7; cdr3_length: 15; v_call: TRBV6-2/TRBV6-3; clone_size: .; cdr3_nt: TGTGCCAGCAGTGAGTCCGGGACAGGGCCCTACGAGCAGTACTTC; cdr3_aa: CASSESGTGPYEQYF
d_call: TRBD2; j_call: TRBJ2-5; cdr3_length: 14; v_call: TRBV25-1; clone_size: many; cdr3_nt: TGTGCCAGCAGTGGCGGGGGGAACGAAGAGACCCAGTACTTC; cdr3_aa: CASSGGGNEETQYF
d_call: .; j_call: TRBJ2-5; cdr3_length: 14; v_call: TRBV7-2; clone_size: once; cdr3_nt: TGTGCCAGCAGCCTCACGCCCGGTAGAGAGACCCAGTACTTC; cdr3_aa: CASSLTPGRETQYF
d_call: .; j_call: TRBJ2-7; cdr3_length: 13; v_call: TRBV5-1; clone_size: few; cdr3_nt: TGCGCCAGCAGCTCCGGGTTGAGTTACGAGCAGTACTTC; cdr3_aa: CASSSGLSYEQYF
d_call: .; j_call: TRBJ1-5; cdr3_length: 13; v_call: TRBV12-3/TRBV12-4; clone_size: .; cdr3_nt: TGTGCCAGCAGACAGGGATCAGAACAGCCCCAGCATTTT; cdr3_aa: CASRQGSEQPQHF
d_call: TRBD2; j_call: TRBJ2-3; cdr3_length: 14; v_call: TRBV29-1; clone_size: many; cdr3_nt: TGCAGCGTTGGTCTAGCGGGGATCACAGATACGCAGTATTTT; cdr3_aa: CSVGLAGITDTQYF
d_call: .; j_call: TRBJ2-3; cdr3_length: 17; v_call: TRBV4-3; clone_size: few; cdr3_nt: TGCGCCAGCAGCCAAGATCAGGCGGGGTATAGCACAGATACGCAGTATTTT; cdr3_aa: CASSQDQAGYSTDTQYF
d_call: .; j_call: TRBJ2-7; cdr3_length: 13; v_call: TRBV20-1; clone_size: many; cdr3_nt: TGCAGTGCGCCGGGACGGGTTGACTACGAGCAGTACTTC; cdr3_aa: CSAPGRVDYEQYF
d_call: .; j_call: TRBJ2-1; cdr3_length: 15; v_call: TRBV7-6; clone_size: many; cdr3_nt: TGTGCCAGCCGAAGAGGGCCACTTTCCTACAATGAGCAGTTCTTC; cdr3_aa: CASRRGPLSYNEQFF
d_call: TRBD1; j_call: TRBJ1-5; cdr3_length: 15; v_call: TRBV5-6; clone_size: many; cdr3_nt: TGTGCCAGCAGCCAGGACAGGGGTTGGAATCAGCCCCAGCATTTT; cdr3_aa: CASSQDRGWNQPQHF
d_call: TRBD1; j_call: TRBJ1-2; cdr3_length: 15; v_call: TRBV11-2; clone_size: many; cdr3_nt: TGTGCCAGCAGCCAGGACAGGATTACGAACTATGGCTACACCTTC; cdr3_aa: CASSQDRITNYGYTF
d_call: .; j_call: TRBJ1-6; cdr3_length: 16; v_call: TRBV5-1; clone_size: few; cdr3_nt: TGCGCCAGCAGCTTCACAGGGAGCTCCTATAATTCACCCCTCCACTTT; cdr3_aa: CASSFTGSSYNSPLHF
d_call: .; j_call: TRBJ1-1; cdr3_length: 15; v_call: TRBV27; clone_size: many; cdr3_nt: TGTGCCAGCAGTTTGGGGTCAGGGGCGAACACTGAAGCTTTCTTT; cdr3_aa: CASSLGSGANTEAFF
d_call: TRBD1; j_call: TRBJ2-3; cdr3_length: 11; v_call: TRBV29-1; clone_size: few; cdr3_nt: TGCAGCGTTATGACAGGGAATACGCAGTATTTT; cdr3_aa: CSVMTGNTQYF
d_call: .; j_call: TRBJ2-5; cdr3_length: 15; v_call: TRBV5-1; clone_size: .; cdr3_nt: TGCGCCAGCAGCTTAGAGGGCCGGCGACAAGAGACCCAGTACTTC; cdr3_aa: CASSLEGRRQETQYF
d_call: TRBD1; j_call: TRBJ1-6; cdr3_length: 15; v_call: TRBV27; clone_size: few; cdr3_nt: TGTGCCAGCACCCTAGACAGGGGGGATAATTCACCCCTCCACTTT; cdr3_aa: CASTLDRGDNSPLHF
d_call: .; j_call: TRBJ1-5; cdr3_length: 18; v_call: TRBV6-2/TRBV6-3; clone_size: few; cdr3_nt: TGTGCCAGCAGTTACTCGGGCAGGGTGGTCTATAGCAATCAGCCCCAGCATTTT; cdr3_aa: CASSYSGRVVYSNQPQHF
d_call: .; j_call: TRBJ2-3; cdr3_length: 14; v_call: TRBV5-4; clone_size: many; cdr3_nt: TGTGCCAGCAGCCACCAGGGCGGAGGTGATACGCAGTATTTT; cdr3_aa: CASSHQGGGDTQYF
d_call: .; j_call: TRBJ2-1; cdr3_length: 10; v_call: TRBV20-1; clone_size: many; cdr3_nt: TGCAGTTCCGGGAACAATGAGCAGTTCTTC; cdr3_aa: CSSGNNEQFF
d_call: .; j_call: TRBJ1-5; cdr3_length: 15; v_call: TRBV12-3/TRBV12-4; clone_size: few; cdr3_nt: TGTGCCAGCAGTCCCCAGGGGCTCAGCAATCAGCCCCAGCATTTT; cdr3_aa: CASSPQGLSNQPQHF
d_call: .; j_call: TRBJ2-5; cdr3_length: 13; v_call: TRBV7-2; clone_size: many; cdr3_nt: TGTGCCAGCAGCAGTCCTAGAGAAGAGACCCAGTACTTC; cdr3_aa: CASSSPREETQYF
d_call: TRBD1; j_call: TRBJ1-5; cdr3_length: 19; v_call: TRBV2; clone_size: few; cdr3_nt: TGTGCCAGCAGTGACGGACCGGGACAGGGGGCATTGGGCAATCAGCCCCAGCATTTT; cdr3_aa: CASSDGPGQGALGNQPQHF
d_call: TRBD2; j_call: TRBJ2-3; cdr3_length: 12; v_call: TRBV11-2; clone_size: few; cdr3_nt: TGTGCCAGCACCACACGGGGGGTTGCGCAGTATTTT; cdr3_aa: CASTTRGVAQYF
d_call: .; j_call: TRBJ2-2; cdr3_length: 17; v_call: TRBV5-1; clone_size: .; cdr3_nt: TGCGCCAGCAGCTTGTCGGGACGAAGTGGCGAGGCCGGGGAGCTGTTTTTT; cdr3_aa: CASSLSGRSGEAGELFF
d_call: TRBD1; j_call: TRBJ2-7; cdr3_length: 14; v_call: TRBV30; clone_size: many; cdr3_nt: TGTGCCTGGAGTACCGCTCAGGGGGTCTACGAGCAGTACTTC; cdr3_aa: CAWSTAQGVYEQYF
d_call: TRBD1; j_call: TRBJ1-2; cdr3_length: 14; v_call: TRBV29-1; clone_size: .; cdr3_nt: TGCAGCGTTGAAGCACGGGACAGGGAGGATGGCTACACCTTC; cdr3_aa: CSVEARDREDGYTF
d_call: TRBD2; j_call: TRBJ2-7; cdr3_length: 14; v_call: TRBV19; clone_size: many; cdr3_nt: TGTGCCAGCAAGGGGGTAGCGGGAGCGAGGGAGCAGTACTTC; cdr3_aa: CASKGVAGAREQYF
d_call: TRBD2; j_call: TRBJ2-5; cdr3_length: 15; v_call: TRBV7-2; clone_size: few; cdr3_nt: TGTGCCAGCAGCTCAGGTGTGGCGGGGGGCGAGACCCAGTACTTC; cdr3_aa: CASSSGVAGGETQYF
d_call: TRBD1; j_call: TRBJ1-1; cdr3_length: 15; v_call: TRBV10-3; clone_size: many; cdr3_nt: TGTGCCATCAGTAAACAGGGGGAGGAGGTCACTGAAGCTTTCTTT; cdr3_aa: CAISKQGEEVTEAFF
d_call: TRBD1; j_call: TRBJ1-2; cdr3_length: 16; v_call: TRBV5-5; clone_size: many; cdr3_nt: TGTGCCAGCAGCCGGGTTGGACAGGGTTCTAACTATGGCTACACCTTC; cdr3_aa: CASSRVGQGSNYGYTF
d_call: .; j_call: TRBJ2-3; cdr3_length: 17; v_call: TRBV5-6; clone_size: few; cdr3_nt: TGTGCCAGCAGCTCCCTCGCGCAGGCTGATAGCACAGATACGCAGTATTTT; cdr3_aa: CASSSLAQADSTDTQYF
d_call: .; j_call: TRBJ2-7; cdr3_length: 11; v_call: TRBV10-3; clone_size: .; cdr3_nt: TGTGCCATCAGCGTCTCCTACGAGCAGTACTTC; cdr3_aa: CAISVSYEQYF